The sequence of this T cell receptor (beta chain) was determined in a study of blood T cell repertoires in COVID-19. Study-wide background: There were acute and convalescent COVID-19 samples, and they came from the United States, Italy and Spain. T cells, B-cell-depleted T cells, or PBMCs provided the cDNA or gDNA that served as material.

The CDR3 runs 16 residues. Per the study methods: Amplification from reference gene primers served as the basis for estimated nucleated cell counts. Sequencing was performed with immunoSEQ multiplex PCR; in TCRdb, only in-frame clones are kept and a portion is missing. V and J calls and clone size are those listed in that table; D and trimming were worked out from the DNA. The repertoire holds roughly 68,000 clones, 65% to 90% seen once, with around 15% in the top ten. This chain connects TRBV21-1 to TRBJ2-7; TRBD2 reflects the table's D call only, with no check against the DNA. TRBV21-1 is listed as a pseudogene. Sequenced input: peripheral blood. The sequence came from a man aged 80 or over with active COVID-19. This CDR3 reads CASSKSGGGASDEQYF. For the CDR3, the DNA is TGTGCCAGCAGCAAATCTGGCGGGGGGGCCAGTGACGAGCAGTACTTC.